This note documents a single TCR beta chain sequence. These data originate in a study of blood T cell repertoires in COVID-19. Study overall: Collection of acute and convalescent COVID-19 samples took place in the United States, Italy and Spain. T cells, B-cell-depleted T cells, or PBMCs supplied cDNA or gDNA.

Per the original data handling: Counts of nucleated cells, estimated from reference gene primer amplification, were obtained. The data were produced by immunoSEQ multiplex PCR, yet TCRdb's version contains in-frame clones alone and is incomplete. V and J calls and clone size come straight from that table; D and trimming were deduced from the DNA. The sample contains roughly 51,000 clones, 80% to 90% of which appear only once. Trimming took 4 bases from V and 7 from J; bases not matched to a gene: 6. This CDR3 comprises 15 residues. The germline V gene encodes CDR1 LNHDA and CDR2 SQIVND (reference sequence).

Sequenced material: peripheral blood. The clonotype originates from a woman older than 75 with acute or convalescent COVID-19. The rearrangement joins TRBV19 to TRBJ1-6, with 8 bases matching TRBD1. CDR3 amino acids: CASSTATGANSPLHF. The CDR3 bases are TGTGCCAGTAGTACAGCGACAGGGGCAAATTCACCCCTCCACTTT. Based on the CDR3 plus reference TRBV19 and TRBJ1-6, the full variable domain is DGGITQSPKYLFRKEGQNVTLSCEQNLNHDAMYWYRQDPGQGLRLIYYSQIVNDFQKGDIAEGYSVSREKKESFPLTVTSAQKNPTAFYLCASSTATGANSPLHFGNGTRLTVT.